Below, one T cell receptor beta chain is given with its context. Germline V gives CDR1 SGHTA, CDR2 FQGNSA. J was trimmed by 2 bases and V by 4 bases; bases with no gene match: 4. The CDR3 loop spans 15 amino acids. These data come from a study of blood T cell repertoires in COVID-19. Profiling relied on immunoSEQ multiplex PCR, and the TCRdb table lists in-frame clones only, not all of them. The profile shows 350,000 or so clones, over 85% of them singletons. The source of this sequence is a woman aged 55-70 years with COVID-19, enrolled during active disease. The V and J genes are TRBV7-2 and TRBJ2-7; 11 nucleotides agree with TRBD1. Sample: peripheral blood. DNA of the CDR3: TGTGCCAGCAGCTCCGGACAGGGGGCTACCTACGAGCAGTACTTC. This encodes CASSSGQGATYEQYF.